This passage covers 10 T cell receptor beta chains from one sample sequenced in a study of blood T cell repertoires in COVID-19. Assay used: immunoSEQ multiplex PCR; TCRdb lists only in-frame clones, some missing. The data hold 130,000 to 150,000 clones, with approximately 82% observed a single time. The sequenced sample consisted of peripheral blood. These TCRs come from a man in his fifties or sixties with active or convalescent COVID-19.

The chain employs TRBV27 and TRBJ2-5; maybe TRBD1 (6 bases). The V and J ends lost 8 bases and 2 bases respectively, with 33 bases between them. CDR1 and CDR2 from the germline V gene are MNHEY and SMNVEV (reference sequence). The CDR3 length is 20 residues. Written as DNA, the CDR3 is TGTGCCAGCTTTTCACCAGACCCACAGGGATGGCGAGGCCTACAAGAGACCCAGTACTTC. This translates into CASFSPDPQGWRGLQETQYF.

V is TRBV7-6 and J is TRBJ2-1; maybe TRBD2 (7 bases). The CDR3 loop spans 18 amino acids. Germline loops: CDR1 SGHVS, CDR2 FNYEAQ. V dropped 1 base and J dropped 4 bases, with 20 bases sitting between them. Here the CDR3 DNA reads TGTGCCAGCAGCTTAGGCGGACTAGGACAGAATTTATACAATGAGCAGTTCTTC. This codes for CASSLGGLGQNLYNEQFF.

This clone has just a few counts. The chain links TRBV3-1 (or the pseudogene TRBV3-2) to TRBJ2-7, with 9 bases identical to TRBD1. The CDR3 covers 17 residues. The germline V gene has CDR1 LGHDT and CDR2 YNNKEL (reference sequence). J gave up 6 bases and V 0 bases, and 12 bases lay outside the gene matches. The CDR3 DNA reads as TGTGCCAGCAGCCAAGATTCTCGCGGGACAGGGAAAGGCGAGCAGTACTTC. This sequence encodes CASSQDSRGTGKGEQYF.

The chain employs TRBV4-3 and TRBJ1-2; TRBD1 matches 8 bases. The V segment lost 3 bases and the J segment 0 bases; nucleotides outside the gene matches: 3. There are 15 residues in the CDR3. Germline V gene sequence: CDR1 LGHNA, CDR2 YSLEER. The CDR3 region has the DNA TGCGCCAGCAGCCATAAGGACAGGGCTAACTATGGCTACACCTTC. Its protein is CASSHKDRANYGYTF.

This chain uses TRBV4-3 with TRBJ1-4, with D hard to call. This CDR3 is 15 amino acids long. Trimming took off 2 bases at V and 6 bases at J, with 13 bases between the two ends. CDR1 LGHNA and CDR2 YSLEER come from the germline V gene. The DNA of the CDR3 is TGCGCCAGCAGCCAATTTGGGCAGTTATATGAAAAACTGTTTTTT. Translation: CASSQFGQLYEKLFF.

The chain is built from TRBV4-3 and TRBJ1-2; 9 nucleotides match TRBD1. CDR1 is LGHNA and CDR2 is YSLEER in the germline V gene. With V trimmed by 2 bases and J by 3 bases, 7 bases remained unmatched. The CDR3 spans 16 residues. The CDR3 sequence: CASSQRPRQGDYGYTF. CDR3 in DNA: TGCGCCAGCAGCCAAAGGCCACGACAGGGGGACTATGGCTACACCTTC.

The gene calls are TRBV7-9 and TRBJ2-1, with 12 bases that match TRBD2. Germline CDR1 SEHNR, CDR2 FQNEAQ (reference sequence). J gave up 7 bases and V 2 bases, and 3 bases lay outside the gene matches. The CDR3 is 15 amino acids. This CDR3 reads CASSLLAGGGNEQFF. CDR3 sequence (DNA): TGTGCCAGCAGCTTACTAGCGGGAGGGGGAAATGAGCAGTTCTTC.

V and J are TRBV18 and TRBJ1-4, with D maybe TRBD1 (5 bases). Trimming removed 6 bases from V and 8 bases from J, with 19 bases in between. CDR1 is KGHSH and CDR2 is LQKENI in the germline V gene. The CDR3 is made up of 15 amino acids. The CDR3 DNA is TGTGCCAGCTCTCAAATCGGTCAGGGTTGGGAAAAACTGTTTTTT. Translating gives CASSQIGQGWEKLFF.

The rearrangement links TRBV5-1 to TRBJ1-4, with D perhaps matching TRBD1 (5 bases). Trimming cost V 2 bases and J 6 bases, with 8 bases left between them. The CDR3 is 13 amino acids. CDR1 is SGHRS, CDR2 YFSETQ, per germline. DNA for the CDR3: TGCGCCAGCAGCTTAACGGGGGATGAAAAACTGTTTTTT. This encodes CASSLTGDEKLFF.

V and J are TRBV11-3 and TRBJ1-1; D remains ambiguous. This CDR3 contains 16 residues. V was cut by 0 bases and J by 0 bases, with 11 bases left in between. Germline loops: CDR1 SGHNT, CDR2 YENEEA. CDR3 DNA sequence: TGTGCCAGCAGCTTAGAGAGGATAGAGTTGAACACTGAAGCTTTCTTT. Residues: CASSLERIELNTEAFF.